This TCR beta chain was captured in a study of blood T cell repertoires in COVID-19. For the study at large: Spain, Italy and the United States supplied samples that represented acute and convalescent COVID-19. PBMCs, B-cell-depleted T cells, or T cells provided the cDNA or gDNA that made up the material.

Patients at the Seattle site were enrolled during active infection and followed longitudinally. The V gene end was trimmed by 2 bases and the J gene end by 11 bases; junction bases not matched to a gene: 2. This CDR3 comprises 12 residues. Germline V gene sequence: CDR1 LGHNA, CDR2 YSLEER. Per the original data handling: Amplification of reference gene primers was used by the study to estimate nucleated cell counts. TCRdb keeps only in-frame clones here, not all; method: immunoSEQ multiplex PCR. D and trimming were read from the DNA, whereas the V and J calls and clone size are those reported in that table. There are some 400,000 clones in the sample; 70% to 90% occur only once, and about 10% lies in the top ten.

Sequences were obtained from peripheral blood. This TCR came from a woman in her thirties with COVID-19, enrolled during active disease. The rearrangement uses TRBV4-3 and TRBJ2-1, with 8 bases that match TRBD2. The CDR3 DNA reads as TGCGCCAGCAGCCAACGGACTAGCCAGCAGTTCTTC. This translates into CASSQRTSQQFF.